The 2 T cell receptor beta chains in this list originate from one sample, sequenced in a study of blood T cell repertoires in COVID-19. TCRdb keeps only in-frame clones here, not all; method: immunoSEQ multiplex PCR. The sample consists of fewer than 300,000 clones, roughly four fifths of them appearing once. The sequenced material came from peripheral blood. The receptors come from a woman in her fifties or sixties who had recovered from COVID-19.

This clone was found a few times. The V call is TRBV19, the J call TRBJ1-5; 8 bases are shared with TRBD1. J lost 5 bases, V lost 3 bases, and 3 bases had no gene match. CDR1 LNHDA and CDR2 SQIVND come from the germline V gene (reference sequence). The CDR3 loop spans 14 amino acids. CDR3 loop: CASSISRGHQPQHF. DNA of the CDR3: TGTGCCAGTAGTATTTCCAGGGGGCATCAGCCCCAGCATTTT.

The chain combines TRBV3-1 (or the pseudogene TRBV3-2) with TRBJ2-7, with 8 bases fitting TRBD1. The CDR3 is made up of 14 amino acids. Losses at the gene ends were 0 bases for V and 4 bases for J; bases not matched to a gene: 2. Germline CDR1 is LGHDT and CDR2 is YNNKEL (reference sequence). This CDR3 is CASSQDGQGYEQYF. The CDR3 DNA reads as TGTGCCAGCAGCCAAGATGGACAGGGATACGAGCAGTACTTC.